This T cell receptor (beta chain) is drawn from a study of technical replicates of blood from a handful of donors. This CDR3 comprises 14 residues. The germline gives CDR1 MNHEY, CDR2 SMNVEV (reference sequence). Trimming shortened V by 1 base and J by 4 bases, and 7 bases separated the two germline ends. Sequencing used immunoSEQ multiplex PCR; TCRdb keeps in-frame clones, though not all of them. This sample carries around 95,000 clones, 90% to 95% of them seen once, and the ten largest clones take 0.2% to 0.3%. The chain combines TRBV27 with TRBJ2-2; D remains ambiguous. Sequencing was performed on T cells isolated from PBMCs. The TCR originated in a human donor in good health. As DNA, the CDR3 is TGTGCCAGCAGTTTATATTCCGGCACCGGGGAGCTGTTTTTT. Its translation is CASSLYSGTGELFF.